This TCR beta chain is from a study of blood T cell repertoires in COVID-19. The V end was cut by 7 bases, the J end by 0 bases, with 16 bases between. The length of the CDR3 is 14 residues. Per the germline V gene, CDR1 is SQVTM and CDR2 is ANQGSEA. This clone occurred once. Original handling: Cell counts per sample came from amplifying reference gene primers. Profiled with immunoSEQ multiplex PCR; TCRdb holds only in-frame clones, not every one. The DNA gave D and trimming, while V, J and clone size come from that table. The sample has roughly 500,000 clones; 89% are singletons. The rearrangement uses TRBV29-1 and TRBJ2-7; tentative D call: TRBD1 (6 bases). This clonotype was obtained from a man between 18 and 35 years old with COVID-19, enrolled during active disease. The sequencing sample was made of peripheral blood. The CDR3 sequence: CSAQGGYFSYEQYF. CDR3 coding DNA: TGCAGCGCTCAAGGGGGTTACTTCTCCTACGAGCAGTACTTC.